This TCR beta chain was identified in a study of blood T cell repertoires in COVID-19 (dated by TCRdb to the early 2020s). The study in broad terms: The collaborator samples originated in the United States, Italy and Spain and spanned the acute and convalescent phases of COVID-19. Subjects who had been exposed to COVID-19, were actively infected with it, or had recovered from it provided the deeply sampled blood TCRbeta repertoires that made up the dataset. Sample metadata almost always included a de-identified subject ID, COVID-19 status, age in years and sex. The prospective study material was composed of cDNA or gDNA derived from T cells, B-cell-depleted T cells, or PBMCs. The repertoires were released in a freely available public database meant as a resource for research on the immune response to SARS-CoV-2. Samples came from the ongoing ImmuneRACE study (first 160 participants) plus 1,254 subjects from 6 global collaborators. Where available, HLA class I and class II types were taken from metadata supplied by the sample provider and were not determined by assay-based typing. Points the paper makes about the study in general: The quantity of clinical and demographic metadata differed by source and by participant and was supplied without curation.

This clone was picked up one time. The antigen this receptor binds is unknown. No much larger clone is present one base from it, and per-base qualities are unavailable. The collaborating institutions used their own protocols to collect whole blood in K2EDTA tubes. Collaborator samples were shipped for TCRbeta analysis as frozen whole blood, isolated PBMCs, or DNA extracted from either sample type. The CDR3 spans 16 residues, from the cysteine through the phenylalanine. The only DNA kept is the CDR3, 48 bases in frame from the first base. Based on the germline V gene (reference sequence), the CDR1 and CDR2 sequences are MNHNY and SVGAGI. Trimming accounts for 7 bases at V and 3 bases at J, while the number of junction bases matched to no gene is 9. TCRbeta CDR3 regions were amplified from genomic DNA by means of the immunoSEQ Assay, a bias-controlled multiplex PCR. The source study handled its data this way. The number of nucleated cells in each sample was estimated by amplification of reference gene primers within the assay. To quantify the absolute abundance of each unique TCRbeta CDR3 rearrangement, sequence reads were collapsed and filtered. For each sample, productive Simpson clonality was calculated as the square root of Simpson's diversity index across productive rearrangements. Sourced from immuneACCESS, this table was stored by TCRdb with only in-frame sequences that have V and J called. A share of the clones is absent; for the studies checked, an unresolved V gene accounts for under half, and the remainder has no known explanation. The DNA was the basis for D and trimming; V, J and clone size are from that table. In all, the sample holds approximately 120,000 clones, and around 89% of those were seen once. Of the sample, roughly 7.6% is held by the ten largest clones.

The receptor was isolated from a man aged 45-60 years with acute or convalescent COVID-19. Specimen: peripheral blood. The V and J genes are TRBV6-6 and TRBJ2-7; the central 13 bases match TRBD2. The nucleotide sequence is given as TGTGCCAGCACCAAACCGGGACTAGCGGGGAACTACGAGCAGTACTTC. This sequence encodes CASTKPGLAGNYEQYF.